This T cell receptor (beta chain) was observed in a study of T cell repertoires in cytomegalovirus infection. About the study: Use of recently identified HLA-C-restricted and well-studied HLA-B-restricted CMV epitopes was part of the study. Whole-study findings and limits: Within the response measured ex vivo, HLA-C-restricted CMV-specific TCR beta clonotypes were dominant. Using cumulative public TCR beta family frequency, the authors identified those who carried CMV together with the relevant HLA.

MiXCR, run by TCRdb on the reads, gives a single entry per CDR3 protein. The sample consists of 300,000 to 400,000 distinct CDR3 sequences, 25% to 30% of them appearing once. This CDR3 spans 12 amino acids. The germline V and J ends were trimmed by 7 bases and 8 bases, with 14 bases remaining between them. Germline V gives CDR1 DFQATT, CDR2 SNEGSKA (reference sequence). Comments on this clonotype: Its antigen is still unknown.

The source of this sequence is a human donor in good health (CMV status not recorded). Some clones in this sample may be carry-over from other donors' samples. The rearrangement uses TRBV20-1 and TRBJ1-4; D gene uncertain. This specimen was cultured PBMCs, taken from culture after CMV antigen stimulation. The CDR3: CSVSRPEEKLFF. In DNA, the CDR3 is TGCAGTGTTTCGAGGCCAGAAGAAAAACTGTTTTTT.